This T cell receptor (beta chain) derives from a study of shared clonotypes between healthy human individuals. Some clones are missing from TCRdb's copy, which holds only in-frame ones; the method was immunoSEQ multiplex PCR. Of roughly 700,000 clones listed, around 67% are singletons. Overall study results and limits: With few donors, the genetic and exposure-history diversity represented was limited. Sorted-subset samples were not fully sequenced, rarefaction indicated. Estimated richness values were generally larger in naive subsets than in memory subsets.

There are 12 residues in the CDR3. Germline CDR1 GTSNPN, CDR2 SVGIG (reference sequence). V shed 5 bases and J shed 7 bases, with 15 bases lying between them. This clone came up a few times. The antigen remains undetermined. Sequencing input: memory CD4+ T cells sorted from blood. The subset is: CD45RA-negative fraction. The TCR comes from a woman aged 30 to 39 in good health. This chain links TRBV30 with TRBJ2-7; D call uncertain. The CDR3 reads CAWGGFSREQYF. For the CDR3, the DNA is TGTGCCTGGGGCGGCTTCTCGAGGGAGCAGTACTTC.